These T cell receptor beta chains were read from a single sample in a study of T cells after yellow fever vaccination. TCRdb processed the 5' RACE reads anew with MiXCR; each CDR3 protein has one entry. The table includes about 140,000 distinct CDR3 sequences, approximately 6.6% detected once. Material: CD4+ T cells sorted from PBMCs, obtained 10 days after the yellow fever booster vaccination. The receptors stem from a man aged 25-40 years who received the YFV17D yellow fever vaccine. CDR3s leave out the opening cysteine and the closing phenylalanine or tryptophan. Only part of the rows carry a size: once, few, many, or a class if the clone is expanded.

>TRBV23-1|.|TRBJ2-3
ASSQSWCRPCTDTQY
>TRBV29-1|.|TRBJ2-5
SEGDRPGETQY
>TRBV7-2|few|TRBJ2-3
ASSSPWADTQY
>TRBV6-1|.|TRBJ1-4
ASSAWGQGDEKLF
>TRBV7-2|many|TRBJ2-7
ASSLLQRPPQY
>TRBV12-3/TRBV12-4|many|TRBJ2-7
ASSLSPGEQY
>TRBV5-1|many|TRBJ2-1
ASSFSQLAYGANEQF
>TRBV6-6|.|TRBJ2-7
ASGVDSDYEQY
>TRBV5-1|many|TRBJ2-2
ASSFTSGGNTGELF
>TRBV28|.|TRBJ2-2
ASGSGLNWGDTGELF
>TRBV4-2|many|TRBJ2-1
ASSQDRGYPYNEQF
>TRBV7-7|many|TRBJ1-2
ASNPLRGFGYGYT
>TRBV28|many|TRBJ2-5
ASGLQWETQY
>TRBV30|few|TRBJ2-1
AWSVMGRVAGGNEQF